The text below deals with one TCR beta chain. The data were produced by immunoSEQ multiplex PCR, yet TCRdb's version contains in-frame clones alone and is incomplete. The profile covers 71,000 or so clones, with approximately 90% appearing a single time and 1.2% taken by the ten largest. The sample originates from a study of T cell changes during pregnancy in multiple sclerosis. The sample here was peripheral blood, taken in the third trimester of pregnancy. The TCR comes from a female donor with multiple sclerosis, enrolled in a pregnancy study.

The chain's CDR3 is CASSPSNYGYTF. DNA for the CDR3: TGTGCCAGCAGCCCTTCTAACTATGGCTACACCTTC. The chain couples TRBV7-8 to TRBJ1-2; D gene ambiguous. The germline CDR1 and CDR2 sequences are SGHVS and FQNEAQ. V was trimmed by 5 bases and J by 0 bases, leaving 4 bases between them. The CDR3 runs to 12 residues. The variable domain in full, completed from reference TRBV7-8 and TRBJ1-2, reads GAGVSQSPRYKVAKRGQDVALRCDPISGHVSLFWYQQALGQGPEFLTYFQNEAQLDKSGLPSDRFFAERPEGSVSTLKIQRTQQEDSAVYLCASSPSNYGYTFGSGTRLTVV.